The 3 T cell receptor beta chains below come from one sample, sequenced in a study of cytomegalovirus exposure and HLA in healthy donors. The assay was immunoSEQ multiplex PCR, and TCRdb's table has in-frame clones only and misses some. This table has some 130,000 clones, approximately 84% appearing once. The sample comprised PBMCs. All receptors come from a man between 25 and 39 years old in good health and CMV-seropositive.

The chain uses TRBV15 and TRBJ1-4, with 7 bases matching TRBD1. Germline trimming cut 0 bases from V and 3 bases from J; bases unmatched to any gene: 4. Looked up from germline, CDR1 is LNHNV and CDR2 is YYDKDF (reference sequence). CDR3 length equals 16 residues. For the CDR3, the DNA is TGTGCCACCAGCAGAGAGCCGGGGACAGCTAATGAAAAACTGTTTTTT. Its protein is CATSREPGTANEKLFF.

The J gene is TRBJ2-7, the V gene TRBV20-1, with D possibly being TRBD1 (6 bases). This CDR3 contains 11 residues. V was pared by 3 bases and J by 11 bases, with 14 bases between. CDR1 DFQATT and CDR2 SNEGSKA come from the germline V gene (reference sequence). Here the CDR3 reads CSARDRAGEYF. DNA of the CDR3: TGCAGTGCTAGGGATAGGGCAGGGGAGTACTTC.

In nucleotides, the CDR3 is TGTGCCAGCAAGAGTAGGGGGCCCTCGGAGAATTCACCCCTCCACTTT. Encoded protein: CASKSRGPSENSPLHF. This chain uses TRBV5-4 with TRBJ1-6, with 7 bases fitting TRBD1. This CDR3 spans 16 amino acids. Per germline, CDR1 SGHNT and CDR2 YYREEE (reference sequence). The junction had 13 bases not matched to a gene; V was cut back by 6 bases and J by 7 bases.